Below are 4 T cell receptor beta chains sequenced from a single sample in a study of post-analysis software for immune sequencing data. Findings of the study overall: There were roughly five TRBV segments more frequent in patients than controls, and TRBV5-6, TRBV5-1 and TRBV20-1 were among them.

Which antigens these TCRs recognize remains unknown. Prepared TCR beta cDNA libraries contained unique molecular identifiers. TCRdb reprocessed the PCR reads with MiXCR, giving one entry per CDR3 protein. The sample consists of about 460,000 distinct CDR3 sequences, nearly 45% of them appearing once. Sequencing was done on a sample of blood. These receptors came from a girl aged 10 to 17 with multiple sclerosis.

The V and J genes are TRBV29-1 and TRBJ2-4, with 8 bases that match TRBD2. This CDR3 is 15 amino acids long. Per the germline V gene, CDR1 is SQVTM and CDR2 is ANQGSEA. Trimming removed 4 bases from V and 1 base from J; junction bases left unmatched: 6. Here the CDR3 DNA reads TGCAGCGTTGCGTCGGGGGGGGCTGCCAAAAACATTCAGTACTTC. This encodes CSVASGGAAKNIQYF.

The chain couples TRBV10-3 to TRBJ1-2; D is undetermined. Trimming shortened V by 0 bases and J by 4 bases, and 12 bases separated the two germline ends. The germline V gene has CDR1 ENHRY and CDR2 SYGVKD. The CDR3 has 15 residues. Here the CDR3 DNA reads TGTGCCATCAGTGAGTCGCCAGTTAACAGCTATGGCTACACCTTC. This translates into CAISESPVNSYGYTF.

J is TRBJ2-5 and V is TRBV5-5; D ambiguous. The CDR3 has 14 residues. CDR1 SGHKS and CDR2 YYEKEE come from the germline V gene (reference sequence). The V and J ends lost 3 bases and 2 bases respectively, with 11 bases between them. The CDR3 DNA follows: TGTGCCAGCAGCTCACAGCCTCTGCAAGAGACCCAGTACTTC. This encodes CASSSQPLQETQYF.

As for this clonotype: A junction end diverges from the germline sequence, so it may reflect a read error. The CDR3 sequence is CAISDLDREKQYF. The CDR3 region has the DNA TGTGCCATCAGTGATTTGGACAGAGAAAAGCAGTACTTC. This chain joins TRBV24-1 and TRBJ2-7; D may be TRBD1 (6 bases). This CDR3 is built from 13 residues. Germline-derived CDR1 and CDR2 are KGHDR and SFDVKD.